This T cell receptor (beta chain) was documented in a study of chemoradiotherapy in HPV16-positive cancers. At the level of the study: Functional T-cell assays on a couple of HPV16-positive patients' cells defined candidate HPV-specific clones and common TCR motifs. Study results and limitations: HPV-specific T cells were functionally defined from only two HPV16-positive patients.

The V gene's germline CDR1 is SGHDT and CDR2 YYEEEE. The germline V and J ends were trimmed by 1 base and 2 bases, with 12 bases remaining between them. The CDR3 covers 15 residues. Produced via immunoSEQ multiplex PCR; TCRdb's table is partial and in-frame only. The repertoire holds thousands of clones, with 75% to 85% as singletons. Notes on this clone: Antigen unknown.

The chain uses TRBV5-6 and TRBJ1-1; no definite D call. The sequence was obtained from a human donor with HPV-associated anogenital cancer. The sample consisted of tumor tissue, taken from a patient who underwent chemoradiotherapy. CDR3 protein: CASSLWSYRNTEAFF. The CDR3 bases are TGTGCCAGCAGCTTGTGGTCGTACAGAAACACTGAAGCTTTCTTT.